This TCR beta chain appears in the sequencing data of a study of cytotoxic CD8 clonotypes in ibrutinib-treated CLL. About the study: Across samples, productive templates numbered a few hundred thousand and productive rearrangements reached 80,000 to 95,000 on average.

Germline V gives CDR1 SGHAT, CDR2 FQNNGV. This CDR3 is 13 amino acids long. V was pared by 6 bases and J by 3 bases, with 11 bases between. The repertoire was sequenced with immunoSEQ multiplex PCR; TCRdb's copy has only in-frame clones and lacks some. The table records about 180,000 clones, 70% to 85% of them present only once. The receptor was isolated from a human donor with chronic lymphocytic leukemia. The chain uses TRBV11-2 and TRBJ1-2; D perhaps matches TRBD1 (5 bases). Sequences were derived from PBMCs, sampled after 24 months of ibrutinib treatment. The CDR3 here is CASSRTRDYGYTF. The CDR3 bases are TGTGCCAGCAGTCGAACCAGGGACTATGGCTACACCTTC.